A selection of T cell receptor beta chains follows, all from one sample in a study of shared clonotypes between healthy human individuals. Sequencing was performed with immunoSEQ multiplex PCR; in TCRdb, only in-frame clones are kept and a portion is missing. This table holds 2.3 million or so clones, more than 85% found once. The sequenced material came from naive CD4+ T cells from PBMCs. The origin of the receptors is a man between 18 and 35 years old in good health. Some clones in this sample may be carry-over from other donors' samples. CDR3s include the opening cysteine and the closing phenylalanine or tryptophan. Each record gives: J gene, V gene, clone size, D gene, CDR3 DNA, CDR3 protein. A D gene is named only where the DNA matches it firmly. Size is stated for part of the rows, as once, few or many counts, or as a class when the clone is expanded.

J: TRBJ2-7
V: TRBV7-2
size: -
D: TRBD2
DNA: TGTGCCAGCAGCCCCGGGACTAGCATCTCCTACGAGCAGTACTTC
CDR3: CASSPGTSISYEQYF

J: TRBJ2-3
V: TRBV5-6
size: -
D: -
DNA: TGTGCCAGCAGCTTAGACAGGAGCGGCGCAGATACGCAGTATTTT
CDR3: CASSLDRSGADTQYF

J: TRBJ1-1
V: TRBV19
size: -
D: TRBD1
DNA: TGTGCCAGTAGTACCCTAGGAAACCCGGGCCCAGGGGGCACTGAAGCTTTCTTT
CDR3: CASSTLGNPGPGGTEAFF

J: TRBJ1-2
V: TRBV28
size: -
D: -
DNA: TGTGCCAGCAGGAGCACTAACTATGGCTACACCTTC
CDR3: CASRSTNYGYTF

J: TRBJ2-1
V: TRBV19
size: -
D: TRBD2
DNA: TGTGCCAGTAACCCGACTAGCCAGAAGACCTACAATGAGCAGTTCTTC
CDR3: CASNPTSQKTYNEQFF

J: TRBJ2-5
V: TRBV5-1
size: -
D: TRBD1
DNA: TGCGCCAGCAGCGTAGGACAGGGCAACCAAGAGACCCAGTACTTC
CDR3: CASSVGQGNQETQYF

J: TRBJ2-1
V: TRBV18
size: -
D: TRBD1
DNA: TGTGCCAGCTCAACGGGGACAGGGACGACGATCAATGAGCAGTTCTTC
CDR3: CASSTGTGTTINEQFF

J: TRBJ2-7
V: TRBV28
size: -
D: -
DNA: TGTGCCAGCAGTTTCTCAGGGAGCGAGCAGTACTTC
CDR3: CASSFSGSEQYF

J: TRBJ1-4
V: TRBV30
size: -
D: -
DNA: TGTGCCTGGAGTGATTGGGCCGCTGCAACTAATGAAAAACTGTTTTTT
CDR3: CAWSDWAAATNEKLFF

J: TRBJ2-1
V: TRBV18
size: -
D: -
DNA: TGTGCCAGCTCACCAATACTGCTATCAGAGCAGTTCTTC
CDR3: CASSPILLSEQFF

J: TRBJ2-7
V: TRBV19
size: -
D: -
DNA: TGTGCCAGTAGTTCAGGAGGGGGTAGGTCCTACGAGCAGTACTTC
CDR3: CASSSGGGRSYEQYF

J: TRBJ2-6
V: TRBV28
size: -
D: -
DNA: TGTGCCAGCAGTCGAAGGTCAGTTTCTGGGGCCAACGTCCTGACTTTC
CDR3: CASSRRSVSGANVLTF

J: TRBJ2-7
V: TRBV6-6
size: -
D: -
DNA: TGTGCCAGCACCCGCCGGTGGGCAAGCTCCTACGAGCAGTACTTC
CDR3: CASTRRWASSYEQYF

J: TRBJ1-5
V: TRBV18
size: -
D: TRBD1
DNA: TGTGCCAGCTCACCCAGGGACAGGGGGACGAATCAGCCCCAGCATTTT
CDR3: CASSPRDRGTNQPQHF

J: TRBJ2-2
V: TRBV10-3
size: -
D: TRBD1
DNA: TGTGCCATCAGTGTGCCATGGGACAGGGGTGGCACCGGGGAGCTGTTTTTT
CDR3: CAISVPWDRGGTGELFF

J: TRBJ1-2
V: TRBV7-9
size: -
D: -
DNA: TGTGCCAGCAGCCCACAAAAGGCGGGTGTTAACTATGGCTACACCTTC
CDR3: CASSPQKAGVNYGYTF

J: TRBJ1-1
V: TRBV7-9
size: -
D: -
DNA: TGTGCCAGCAGCTCGGCCGCAGACATGAACACTGAAGCTTTCTTT
CDR3: CASSSAADMNTEAFF

J: TRBJ2-5
V: TRBV5-1
size: -
D: -
DNA: TGCGCCAGCAGCTTACCGCTCGGGACCGGGATGCCAGAGCAGTACTTC
CDR3: CASSLPLGTGMPEQYF

J: TRBJ1-1
V: TRBV28
size: -
D: -
DNA: TGTGCCAGCAGCTCCCACACCCTCGGGAACACTGAAGCTTTCTTT
CDR3: CASSSHTLGNTEAFF

J: TRBJ2-3
V: TRBV28
size: -
D: TRBD2
DNA: TGTGCCAGCAGTTTTTTCGGCGATAGCGGGGGCACAGATACGCAGTATTTT
CDR3: CASSFFGDSGGTDTQYF

J: TRBJ2-2
V: TRBV29-1
size: -
D: TRBD2
DNA: TGCAGCGTCCTGGGACTAGCGGGAGTTGGCACCGGGGAGCTGTTTTTT
CDR3: CSVLGLAGVGTGELFF

J: TRBJ2-7
V: TRBV9
size: -
D: TRBD1
DNA: TGTGCCAGCAGCGCCCAAGTCGCGGGACAGGTCCCCTACGAGCAGTACTTC
CDR3: CASSAQVAGQVPYEQYF

J: TRBJ1-1
V: TRBV5-1
size: -
D: -
DNA: TGCGCCAGCAGCTTGTCGCGGGTAGAAAACACTGAAGCTTTCTTT
CDR3: CASSLSRVENTEAFF

J: TRBJ2-3
V: TRBV25-1
size: -
D: -
DNA: TGTGCCAGCAGTGAATATAGGGGGGTCACAGATACGCAGTATTTT
CDR3: CASSEYRGVTDTQYF

J: TRBJ2-5
V: TRBV5-6
size: -
D: TRBD2
DNA: TGTGCCAGCAGGCTAGCGGGCCCAGGCTGGGAGACCCAGTACTTC
CDR3: CASRLAGPGWETQYF

J: TRBJ2-3
V: TRBV5-4
size: -
D: TRBD1
DNA: TGTGCCAGCAGCTTGGGTTTGGGACAGGGGGCGCAGGATACGCAGTATTTT
CDR3: CASSLGLGQGAQDTQYF

J: TRBJ2-7
V: TRBV4-2
size: once
D: TRBD1
DNA: TGTGCCAGCAGCCAAGACAGGGACAGAACCGTCTACGAGCAGTACTTC
CDR3: CASSQDRDRTVYEQYF

J: TRBJ2-1
V: TRBV6-6
size: once
D: TRBD2
DNA: TGTGCCAGCAGTTACCGGACTAGCTACAATGAGCAGTTCTTC
CDR3: CASSYRTSYNEQFF

J: TRBJ2-5
V: TRBV27
size: -
D: -
DNA: TGTGCCAGCAGTCGACGGCGCGGGGCCCAAGAGACCCAGTACTTC
CDR3: CASSRRRGAQETQYF

J: TRBJ2-7
V: TRBV6-5
size: -
D: -
DNA: TGTGCCAGCAGTTACCAGGGCGTAAAGCGCCAGTACTTC
CDR3: CASSYQGVKRQYF

J: TRBJ2-2
V: TRBV7-3
size: -
D: -
DNA: TGTGCCAGCAGCTTAGATCGCACCGGGGAGCTGTTTTTT
CDR3: CASSLDRTGELFF

J: TRBJ2-5
V: TRBV30
size: -
D: -
DNA: TGTGCCTGGATTAAGGGGGGAGAGACCCAGTACTTC
CDR3: CAWIKGGETQYF

J: TRBJ2-6
V: TRBV25-1
size: -
D: -
DNA: TGTGCCAGCAGTGAGGCTGGGGCCAACGTCCTGACTTTC
CDR3: CASSEAGANVLTF